This T cell receptor (beta chain) was captured by sequencing in a study of cytomegalovirus exposure and HLA in healthy donors. A multiplex PCR was run with 60 Vbeta primers and 13 Jbeta primers. This table comes from immunoSEQ multiplex PCR, and its TCRdb copy is limited to in-frame clones, with some not included. The sample contains about 150,000 clones, 64% of which appear only once. Germline lookup yields CDR1 SGHTS and CDR2 YDEGEE. The CDR3 has 14 residues. V gave up 0 bases and J gave up 1 base, with 5 bases separating them. Study findings and constraints: While the bulk of TCR sequences proved rare, some public TCRs turned up in many donors. Published work reported that the classifier diagnosed cytomegalovirus status with high specificity and sensitivity.

Worth noting for this clone: The antigen is not known.

This TCR was recovered from a woman aged 30 to 39 in good health and CMV-seropositive. Sequenced: PBMCs. The chain links TRBV5-8 to TRBJ1-3; D ambiguous. CDR3 loop: CASSLVASGNTIYF. The CDR3 nucleotides read TGTGCCAGCAGCTTGGTAGCGTCTGGAAACACCATATATTTT.